This section outlines one T cell receptor beta chain sequence together with its context. Its cognate antigen is unknown. Isolation of CD4+ and CD8+ T cells from PBMCs was achieved by sorting. Germline CDR1 and CDR2: SGDLS and YYNGEE. Deletions cut 3 bases from V and 9 bases from J, with 13 bases between. The CDR3 consists of 14 residues. The sample is drawn from a study of CD8+ T cells in alopecia areata. Study background: Patients in the treated group were given tofacitinib by mouth, 5 to 10 mg twice a day. Study observations and caveats: Normal-skin resident alphabeta T cells also appear among scalp sample sequences. Mice gave a clearer picture of TCR sharing than patients did, possibly for HLA-related reasons.

Extraction of RNA preceded its reverse transcription into cDNA, which served as the sequencing template. The table came from immunoSEQ multiplex PCR; TCRdb's copy has only in-frame clones and leaves some out. The data contain hundreds of thousands of clones, under 70% of them seen just once; the ten biggest clones take up under 1.5%. The clonotype originates from a human donor with alopecia areata. The sample here was CD4+ T cells sorted from blood, taken at week 0. The chain has TRBV9 and TRBJ1-6; unclear D gene. CDR3 protein: CASSADGMGSPLHF. CDR3 nucleotides: TGTGCCAGCAGCGCCGACGGTATGGGTTCACCCCTCCACTTT. The whole variable domain, remainder taken from reference TRBV9 and TRBJ1-6, is DSGVTQTPKHLITATGQRVTLRCSPRSGDLSVYWYQQSLDQGLQFLIQYYNGEERAKGNILERFSAQQFPDLHSELNLSSLELGDSALYFCASSADGMGSPLHFGNGTRLTVT.